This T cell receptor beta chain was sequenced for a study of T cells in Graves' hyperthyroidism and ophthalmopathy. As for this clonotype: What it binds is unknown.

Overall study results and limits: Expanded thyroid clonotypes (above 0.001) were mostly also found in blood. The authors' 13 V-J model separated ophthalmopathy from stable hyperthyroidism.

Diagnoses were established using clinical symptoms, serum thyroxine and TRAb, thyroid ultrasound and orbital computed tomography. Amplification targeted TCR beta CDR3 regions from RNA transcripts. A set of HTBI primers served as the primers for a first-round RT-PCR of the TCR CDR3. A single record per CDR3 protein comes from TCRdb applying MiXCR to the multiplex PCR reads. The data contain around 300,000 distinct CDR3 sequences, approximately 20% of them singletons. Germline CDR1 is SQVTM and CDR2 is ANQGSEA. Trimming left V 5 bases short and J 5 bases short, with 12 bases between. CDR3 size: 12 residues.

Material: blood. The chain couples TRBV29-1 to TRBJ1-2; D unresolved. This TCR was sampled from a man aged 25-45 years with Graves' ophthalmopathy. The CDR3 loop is CSVRERVYGYTF. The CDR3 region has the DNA TGCAGCGTTCGGGAAAGGGTGTATGGCTACACCTTC.